These 27 T cell receptor beta chains came from one sample sequenced in a study of radiation and T cells in renal cell carcinoma. Some clones are missing from TCRdb's copy, which holds only in-frame ones; the method was immunoSEQ multiplex PCR. The sample has 120,000 to 150,000 clones; about 87% are singletons. Time point described: baseline pretreatment blood. Treatment given: 15 Gy SBRT to primary tumor, nephrectomy 4 weeks later. Sequenced material: blood, taken from a patient whose treatment included radiotherapy and nephrectomy. The receptor source for this set is a woman in her seventies with renal cell carcinoma.

J is TRBJ2-7 and V is TRBV4-3; possibly TRBD1 for D (5 bases). V was clipped by 0 bases and J by 3 bases, with 15 bases between them. From germline, CDR1 is LGHNA and CDR2 YSLEER. The CDR3 has 16 residues. CDR3: CASSQDGPGKVYEQYF. CDR3 bases: TGCGCCAGCAGCCAAGATGGGCCAGGGAAGGTCTACGAGCAGTACTTC.

J is TRBJ2-5 and V is TRBV9; TRBD2 agrees at 10 bases. The CDR3 spans 17 residues. The germline V gene has CDR1 SGDLS and CDR2 YYNGEE. Trimming at V came to 0 bases and at J to 5 bases, leaving 10 bases not matched to a gene. The CDR3 here is CASSVGSGGASRETQYF. CDR3 coding DNA: TGTGCCAGCAGCGTAGGCAGCGGGGGGGCTTCTCGGGAGACCCAGTACTTC.

In this sample, this clone turned up a few times. The V and J genes are TRBV10-3 and TRBJ2-1, with D perhaps TRBD1 (5 bases). Trimming pared 0 bases from V and 9 bases from J, leaving 12 bases between. The CDR3 loop spans 14 amino acids. Germline V gene data show CDR1 as ENHRY and CDR2 as SYGVKD. This CDR3 is CAISESASRGEQFF. CDR3 nucleotides: TGTGCCATCAGTGAGTCGGCTTCTAGGGGTGAGCAGTTCTTC.

The chain carries TRBV10-3 and TRBJ1-1, with 9 bases that match TRBD1. The CDR3 has 14 residues. Germline V CDR1 and CDR2: ENHRY, SYGVKD. Unmatched junction bases numbered 7, after V lost 6 bases and J lost 5 bases. CDR3 amino acids: CAISLDRGATEAFF. The CDR3 DNA reads as TGTGCCATCAGCCTCGACAGGGGGGCGACTGAAGCTTTCTTT.

V gene TRBV19 combines with J gene TRBJ2-7; 8 bases are a match to TRBD1. The V segment lost 4 bases and the J segment 5 bases; nucleotides outside the gene matches: 4. CDR3 length: 13 amino acids. The germline V gene has CDR1 LNHDA and CDR2 SQIVND (reference sequence). CDR3 in amino acids: CASSRTGGNEQYF. For the CDR3, the DNA is TGTGCCAGTAGTAGAACAGGGGGGAACGAGCAGTACTTC.

The V gene is TRBV5-6, the J gene TRBJ2-3, with TRBD2 matching 8 bases. Trimming cost V 2 bases and J 1 base; bases outside gene matches: 3. CDR1 SGHDT and CDR2 YYEEEE come from the germline V gene. The CDR3 runs to 15 residues. This CDR3 is CASSFKAGGTDTQYF. CDR3 bases: TGTGCCAGCAGCTTCAAAGCGGGGGGCACAGATACGCAGTATTTT.

V is TRBV28 and J is TRBJ2-7; a weak D match, TRBD1 (5 bases). The germline V gene has CDR1 MDHEN and CDR2 SYDVKM. Trimming stripped 3 bases from V and 6 bases from J, with 9 bases between. The CDR3 extends over 12 amino acids. The CDR3 region is CASSFSGFEQYF. CDR3 DNA: TGTGCCAGCAGTTTCTCAGGGTTCGAGCAGTACTTC.

This clone was counted a few times. The chain combines TRBV19 with TRBJ2-7; 11 nucleotides match TRBD2. Looked up from germline, CDR1 is LNHDA and CDR2 is SQIVND (reference sequence). V trimming: 7 bases; J trimming: 3 bases; junction bases outside the gene matches: 8. CDR3 length equals 15 residues. The CDR3 loop reads CASTPTSGDLYEQYF. Here the CDR3 DNA reads TGTGCCAGTACGCCGACTAGCGGGGATCTCTACGAGCAGTACTTC.

The chain is built from TRBV4-1 and TRBJ1-5; the D is unclear. Germline CDR1 and CDR2: MGHRA and YSYEKL. The CDR3 is 13 residues long. V shed 0 bases and J shed 6 bases, with 6 bases lying between them. The CDR3 sequence: CASSQDRFQPQHF. In nucleotides, the CDR3 is TGCGCCAGCAGCCAAGATAGGTTTCAGCCCCAGCATTTT.

V usage is TRBV7-9 and J usage is TRBJ1-2, with D perhaps matching TRBD1 (5 bases). The CDR3 totals 15 residues. Deletions cut 5 bases from V and 7 bases from J, with 20 bases between. CDR1 and CDR2 (germline): SEHNR, FQNEAQ (reference sequence). The CDR3 here is CASSGPGLAFGGYTF. The CDR3 DNA reads TGTGCCAGCAGCGGCCCGGGACTGGCGTTTGGTGGCTACACCTTC.

The chain has TRBV7-9 and TRBJ2-3; 9 bases align to TRBD2. Germline CDR1 reads SEHNR; CDR2 reads FQNEAQ (reference sequence). V shed 6 bases and J 0 bases; nucleotides not matched to a gene: 1. This CDR3 region has 14 residues. In DNA form, the CDR3 reads TGTGCCAGCAGGAGCGGGGGGAGCACAGATACGCAGTATTTT. Amino acids: CASRSGGSTDTQYF.

The chain links TRBV5-1 to TRBJ2-7; D remains unclear. Germline V gene lookup returns CDR1 SGHRS and CDR2 YFSETQ. The CDR3 runs 16 residues. Trimming stripped 1 base from V and 0 bases from J, with 14 bases between. This chain's CDR3 is CASSLSPEWGSYEQYF. The CDR3, as DNA: TGCGCCAGCAGCTTGTCGCCCGAATGGGGCTCCTACGAGCAGTACTTC.

The genes are TRBV28 and TRBJ2-7; possible D gene TRBD2, 5 bases. This CDR3 region has 13 residues. Germline V lookup: CDR1 MDHEN, CDR2 SYDVKM. V was shortened by 3 bases and J by 7 bases, with 13 bases between the two germline ends. CDR3 coding DNA: TGTGCCAGCAGTTTGAAAGTGGGCGGGGAGCAGTACTTC. Protein: CASSLKVGGEQYF.

V is TRBV10-2 and J is TRBJ2-5; 13 nucleotides line up with TRBD2. The ends lost 2 bases at V and 5 bases at J; junction bases unmatched: 2. Germline loops: CDR1 WSHSY, CDR2 SAAADI. The length of the CDR3 is 15 residues. The CDR3 is CASSETSGGVETQYF. The CDR3, as DNA: TGCGCCAGCAGTGAGACTAGCGGGGGGGTGGAGACCCAGTACTTC.

The chain recombines TRBV5-1 with TRBJ2-7, with D uncertain. The CDR3 is 13 residues long. CDR1 SGHRS and CDR2 YFSETQ come from the germline V gene. V was clipped by 0 bases and J by 9 bases, with 13 bases between them. CDR3 loop: CASSLADSPGQYF. CDR3 nucleotide sequence: TGCGCCAGCAGCTTGGCTGACTCCCCGGGGCAGTACTTC.

The chain combines TRBV5-1 with TRBJ1-3, with D perhaps matching TRBD1 (5 bases). Germline loops: CDR1 SGHRS, CDR2 YFSETQ. The CDR3 contains 16 residues. Trimming left V 4 bases short and J 0 bases short, with 14 bases between. CDR3 sequence (DNA): TGCGCCAGCAGCACCCAAACAGGAGCCTCTGGAAACACCATATATTTT. Residues: CASSTQTGASGNTIYF.

This clone has just one count. The chain joins TRBV5-4 to TRBJ1-1, with D perhaps matching TRBD1 (5 bases). This CDR3 comprises 14 residues. Trimming stripped 3 bases from V and 11 bases from J, with 20 bases between. Germline loops: CDR1 SGHNT, CDR2 YYREEE (reference sequence). Written as DNA, the CDR3 is TGTGCCAGCAGCTGGGATACAGGCGAGGCTGGGGCTTTCTTT. This gives the protein CASSWDTGEAGAFF. The full variable domain, its missing parts supplied by reference TRBV5-4 and TRBJ1-1, is ETGVTQSPTHLIKTRGQQVTLRCSSQSGHNTVSWYQQALGQGPQFIFQYYREEENGRGNFPPRFSGLQFPNYSSELNVNALELDDSALYLCASSWDTGEAGAFFGQGTRLTVV.

V usage is TRBV5-5 and J usage is TRBJ2-1; 7 bases align to TRBD2. The CDR3 runs 15 residues. The germline V gene encodes CDR1 SGHKS and CDR2 YYEKEE (reference sequence). V was clipped by 0 bases and J by 12 bases; unmatched bases: 12. CDR3 protein: CASSLAETSPLRQFF. The CDR3 DNA reads as TGTGCCAGCAGCTTGGCCGAGACTAGCCCTCTCCGGCAGTTCTTC.

This chain joins TRBV6-5 and TRBJ2-7; TRBD2 might be the D (5 bases). Trimming took off 2 bases at V and 4 bases at J, with 9 bases between the two ends. The CDR3 runs 13 residues. CDR1 MNHEY and CDR2 SVGAGI come from the germline V gene. The CDR3 spells CASSYRSGYEQYF. As DNA, the CDR3 is TGTGCCAGCAGTTACCGGTCGGGGTACGAGCAGTACTTC.

This sequence joins TRBV6-5 and TRBJ2-7; D gene ambiguous. Trimming pared 6 bases from V and 6 bases from J, leaving 12 bases between. The CDR3 contains 12 residues. Germline CDR1 and CDR2: MNHEY and SVGAGI. In nucleotides, the CDR3 is TGTGCCAGCAGAACCTCAGATAGCGAGCAGTACTTC. It translates to CASRTSDSEQYF.

J is TRBJ1-1 and V is TRBV6-6, with D uncertain. This CDR3 is 14 amino acids long. V lost 7 bases and J lost 4, with 16 bases in between. The V gene's germline CDR1 is MNHNY and CDR2 SVGAGI (reference sequence). CDR3: CASTLQTIGTEAFF. CDR3 DNA sequence: TGTGCCAGCACCCTACAGACCATTGGCACTGAAGCTTTCTTT.

In this sample, this clone turned up once. The rearrangement links TRBV28 to TRBJ1-1; the D is unclear. The germline V gene has CDR1 MDHEN and CDR2 SYDVKM. Trimming cost V 2 bases and J 4 bases, with 11 bases left between them. This CDR3 spans 14 amino acids. The CDR3, as DNA: TGTGCCAGCAGTTTAGTCTTAGGAGGCACTGAAGCTTTCTTT. Amino acids: CASSLVLGGTEAFF.

The chain links TRBV15 to TRBJ2-2, with D uncertain. Trimming removed 6 bases from V and 4 bases from J, with 6 bases in between. Germline V gene sequence: CDR1 LNHNV, CDR2 YYDKDF (reference sequence). This CDR3 is built from 12 residues. CDR3 region: CATRPTTGELFF. The CDR3 DNA reads TGTGCCACCAGGCCGACCACCGGGGAGCTGTTTTTT.

The genes are TRBV5-6 and TRBJ2-2; 14 nucleotides align to TRBD2. Germline V CDR1 and CDR2: SGHDT, YYEEEE. Trimming cost V 3 bases and J 2 bases; bases outside gene matches: 9. There are 19 residues in the CDR3. CDR3 nucleotide sequence: TGTGCCAGCAGCTACGTGGGACTAGCGGGGGTCGGTAACACCGGGGAGCTGTTTTTT. Translating gives CASSYVGLAGVGNTGELFF.

The chain recombines TRBV10-3 with TRBJ2-3; the D gene could be TRBD1 or TRBD2 (6 bases each). The germline gives CDR1 ENHRY, CDR2 SYGVKD. This CDR3 spans 17 amino acids. With 5 bases removed from V and 2 bases from J, the gap between germline ends came to 20 bases. Written as DNA, the CDR3 is TGTGCCATCAGTAGTGGGGGGCCCAGTAGAGACACAGATACGCAGTATTTT. Translated: CAISSGGPSRDTDTQYF.

The chain combines TRBV7-2 with TRBJ1-5; D unclear. CDR3 length: 14 residues. Germline V gene sequence: CDR1 SGHTA, CDR2 FQGNSA. The germline V and J ends were trimmed by 1 base and 9 bases, with 13 bases remaining between them. This CDR3 is CASSLEGGQRPQHF. CDR3 nucleotides: TGTGCCAGCAGCTTAGAGGGCGGGCAGCGGCCCCAGCATTTT.

The chain recombines TRBV6-1 with TRBJ1-1; D ambiguous. V was clipped by 6 bases and J by 1 base, with 15 bases between them. The germline gives CDR1 MNHNS, CDR2 SASEGT. The CDR3 is 15 residues long. The CDR3 DNA follows: TGTGCCAGCAGGGAACACCCCATTGAGAACACTGAAGCTTTCTTT. Translating it yields CASREHPIENTEAFF.